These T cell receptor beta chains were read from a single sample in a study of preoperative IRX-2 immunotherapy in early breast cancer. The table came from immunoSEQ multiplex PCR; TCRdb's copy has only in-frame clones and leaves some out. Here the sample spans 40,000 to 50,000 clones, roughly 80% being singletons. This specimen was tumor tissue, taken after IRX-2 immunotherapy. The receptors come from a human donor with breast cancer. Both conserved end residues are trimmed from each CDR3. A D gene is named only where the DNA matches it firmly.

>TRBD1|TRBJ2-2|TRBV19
ASGPGQWNTGELF
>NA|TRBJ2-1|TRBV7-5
ASSSRAGGQHEQF
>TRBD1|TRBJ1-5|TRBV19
ASSTPGQGGSPQH
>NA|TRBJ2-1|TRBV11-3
ASSFSGVERNEQF
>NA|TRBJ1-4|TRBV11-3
ASSQGRRSSEEKLF
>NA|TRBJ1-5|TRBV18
ASSLAANQPQH
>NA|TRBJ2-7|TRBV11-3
ASSPDLSTTYEQY
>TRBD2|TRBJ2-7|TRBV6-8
ASRRAGSSYEQY
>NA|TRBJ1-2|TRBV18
ASSLAPWDGPNGYT
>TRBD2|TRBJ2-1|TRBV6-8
ASSYSTSGHNEQF
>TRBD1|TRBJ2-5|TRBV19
ASSLEQGVAETQY
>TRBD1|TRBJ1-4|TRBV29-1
SADPQGAYEKLF
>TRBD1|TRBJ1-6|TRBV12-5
ASAITGGMGSPLH
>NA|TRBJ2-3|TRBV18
ASSPVERGTDTQY
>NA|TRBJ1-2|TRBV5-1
ASSLVVGQNYGYT
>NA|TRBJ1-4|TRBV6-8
ASSQGFKEKLF
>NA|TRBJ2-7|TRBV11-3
ASSSGTHGGLEQY
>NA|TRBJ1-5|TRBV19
ASSILETTGNQPQH
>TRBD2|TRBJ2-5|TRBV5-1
ASSLAGTSGAGDQETQY
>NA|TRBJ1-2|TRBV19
ASSFALIGGRNGYT
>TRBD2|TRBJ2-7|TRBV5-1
ASSPLTSGSIEQY
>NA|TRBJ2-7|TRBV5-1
ASSLVLGPKPGEQY
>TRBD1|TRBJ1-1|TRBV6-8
ASATGMNTEAF
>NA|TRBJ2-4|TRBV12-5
ASGLATGRGNIQY
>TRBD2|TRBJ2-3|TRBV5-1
ASSLAASGGTNTQY
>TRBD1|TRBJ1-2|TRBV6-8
ASSNRGLRGYT
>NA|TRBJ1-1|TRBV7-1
ASSLDEGREAF
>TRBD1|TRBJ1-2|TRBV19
ASSPPWGQGYGYT
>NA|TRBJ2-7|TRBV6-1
ASSEEWGNEQY
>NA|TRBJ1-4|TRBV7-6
ASSLEWVSEKLF
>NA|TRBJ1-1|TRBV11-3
ASSLMGASNTEAF
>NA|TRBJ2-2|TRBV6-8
ASSYRSGELF
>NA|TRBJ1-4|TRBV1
ASSQERIGQPNEKLF
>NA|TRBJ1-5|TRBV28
ASRSPPDAQPQH
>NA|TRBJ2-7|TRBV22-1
ASSLTSGSSYEQY
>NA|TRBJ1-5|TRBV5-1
ASSLEGAGAQPQH
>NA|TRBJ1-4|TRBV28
ASSATGPVEKLF
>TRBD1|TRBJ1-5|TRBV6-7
ASRFTGAGNQPQH
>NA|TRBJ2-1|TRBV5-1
ASSLGGTNSYNEQF
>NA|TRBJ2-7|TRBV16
ASSQRPTGREGEYEQY
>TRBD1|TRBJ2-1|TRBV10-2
ASNQRQGINEQF
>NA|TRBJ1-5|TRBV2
ASTAEYSNQPQH
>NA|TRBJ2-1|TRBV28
ASTSNNYNEQF
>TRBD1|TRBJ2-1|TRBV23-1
ASSWDSPYNEQF
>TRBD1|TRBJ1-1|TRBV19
ASSAPGQGARSTEAF
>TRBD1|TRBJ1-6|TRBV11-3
ASSQSAGTDNSPLH
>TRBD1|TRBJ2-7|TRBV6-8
ASSPDRGESSYEQY
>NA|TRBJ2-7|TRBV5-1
ASSLRGESYEQY
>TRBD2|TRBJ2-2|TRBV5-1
ASSPDRRSLAGRNTGELF
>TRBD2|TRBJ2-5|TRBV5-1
ASSQISGGQETQY
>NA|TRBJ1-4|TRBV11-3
ASSPYSGINEKLF
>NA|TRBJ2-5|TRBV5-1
ASSLEGKQRQETQY
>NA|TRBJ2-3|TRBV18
ASSPVASGRDTQY
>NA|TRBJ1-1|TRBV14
ASSHSENTEAF
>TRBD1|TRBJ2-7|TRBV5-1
ASSGGQRGISEQY
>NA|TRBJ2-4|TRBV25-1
ASSESGYSKNIQY
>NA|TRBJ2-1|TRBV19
ASSIPLLRGNEQF
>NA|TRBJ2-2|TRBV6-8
ASSLAARTGELF
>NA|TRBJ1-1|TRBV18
ASSPNREGTEAF
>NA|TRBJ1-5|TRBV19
ASSMVPVGAQH